This TCR beta chain emerged from a study of blood T cell repertoires in COVID-19. Study-level information: Samples of COVID-19 (acute and convalescent) were obtained from the United States, Italy and Spain.

TCRdb's table, derived via immunoSEQ multiplex PCR, lists solely in-frame clones and lacks some. Of some 150,000 clones in the sample, around 87% were seen once. Cohort assignment relied on participant-reported clinical history. The receptor comes from a woman aged 25 to 39 with acute COVID-19. The sample comprised PBMCs or T cells enriched from blood (not recorded which).

The CDR3 coding sequence is TGTGCCAGCACGGGGGGGTTGGGTGGCTACACCTTC. Translating gives CASTGGLGGYTF. V and J are TRBV28 and TRBJ1-2, with a tentative D call TRBD1 (5 bases). V was cut by 7 bases and J by 7 bases, with 13 bases left in between. The CDR3 spans 12 residues. Germline assignment: CDR1 MDHEN and CDR2 SYDVKM.